This T cell receptor beta chain was recorded in a study of T cell repertoires in cytomegalovirus infection. Looking at the study overall: Through public TCR beta signatures, both CMV infection and matching HLA type were indicated. Overall study results and limits: Within the response measured ex vivo, HLA-C-restricted CMV-specific TCR beta clonotypes were dominant.

The CDR3 runs 18 residues. Germline V CDR1 and CDR2: KGHDR, SFDVKD. Trimming cost V 5 bases and J 2 bases, with 18 bases left between them. MiXCR, applied by TCRdb to the reads, yields one record per CDR3 protein. This table has more than 400,000 distinct CDR3 sequences, less than 30% appearing once. This clonotype has a handful of counts. What it binds is not known. The clonotype was recovered from a human donor in good health (CMV status not recorded). Some clones in this sample may be carry-over from other donors' samples. Sequencing was carried out using PBMCs. The gene calls are TRBV24-1 and TRBJ2-6, with D perhaps TRBD1 (6 bases). CDR3 loop: CATSVNSPDSPGANVLTF. CDR3 bases: TGTGCCACCAGTGTCAATAGTCCGGACAGTCCTGGGGCCAACGTCCTGACTTTC.